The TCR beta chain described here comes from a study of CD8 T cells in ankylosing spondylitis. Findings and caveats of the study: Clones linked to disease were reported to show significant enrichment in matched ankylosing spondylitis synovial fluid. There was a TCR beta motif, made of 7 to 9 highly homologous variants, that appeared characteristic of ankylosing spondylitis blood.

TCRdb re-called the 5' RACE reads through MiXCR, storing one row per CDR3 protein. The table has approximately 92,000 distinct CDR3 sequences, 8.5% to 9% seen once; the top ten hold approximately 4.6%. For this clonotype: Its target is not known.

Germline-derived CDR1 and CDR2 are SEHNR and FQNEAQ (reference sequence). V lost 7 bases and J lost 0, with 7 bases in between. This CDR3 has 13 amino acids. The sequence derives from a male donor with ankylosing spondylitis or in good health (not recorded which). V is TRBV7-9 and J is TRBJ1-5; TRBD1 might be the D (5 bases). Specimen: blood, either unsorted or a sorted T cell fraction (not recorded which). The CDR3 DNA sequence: TGTGCCAGCACCGACAGTAGCAATCAGCCCCAGCATTTT. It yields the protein CASTDSSNQPQHF.